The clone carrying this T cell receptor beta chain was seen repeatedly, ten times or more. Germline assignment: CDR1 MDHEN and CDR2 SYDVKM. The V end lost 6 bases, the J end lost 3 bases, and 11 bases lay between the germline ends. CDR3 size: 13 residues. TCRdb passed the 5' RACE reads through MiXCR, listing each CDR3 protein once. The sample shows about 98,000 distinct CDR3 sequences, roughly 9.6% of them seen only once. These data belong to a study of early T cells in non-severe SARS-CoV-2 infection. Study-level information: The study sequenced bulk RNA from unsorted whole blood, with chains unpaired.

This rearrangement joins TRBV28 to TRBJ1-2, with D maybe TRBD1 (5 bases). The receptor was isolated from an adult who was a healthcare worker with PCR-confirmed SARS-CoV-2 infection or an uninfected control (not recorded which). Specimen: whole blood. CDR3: CASRNQGYYGYTF. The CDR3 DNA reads TGTGCCAGCAGAAACCAGGGTTACTATGGCTACACCTTC.